These 8 T cell receptor beta chains came from one sample sequenced in a study of T-cell reconstitution after alpha-beta-depleted transplantation in children. The TCRbeta library was prepared with unique molecular identifiers. Each CDR3 protein gets one entry after TCRdb re-called the PCR reads with MiXCR. The repertoire holds about 98,000 distinct CDR3 sequences, with approximately 6% as singletons. Source: PBMCs, mostly from graft donor cells, taken 60 days after TCRalphabeta/CD19-depleted stem cell transplant. These receptor sequences come from a female patient between 2 and 15 years old who had a stem cell transplant for Fanconi anemia, so the T cells may come from the graft donor.

Ten or more counts support this clonotype. The chain couples TRBV29-1 to TRBJ1-1; TRBD1 aligns across 8 bases. Germline trimming cut 4 bases from V and 7 bases from J; bases unmatched to any gene: 8. The CDR3 contains 13 residues. Germline V CDR1 and CDR2: SQVTM, ANQGSEA. The CDR3: CSVVRTGSSEAFF. CDR3 coding DNA: TGCAGCGTTGTGAGGACAGGGAGTAGTGAAGCTTTCTTT.

The sample holds many counts of this clonotype. The chain carries TRBV7-9 and TRBJ2-5; 11 bases align to TRBD2. Germline CDR1 is SEHNR and CDR2 is FQNEAQ (reference sequence). V lost 3 bases and J lost 5; bases outside the gene matches: 5. The CDR3 sequence is 15 residues long. In nucleotides, the CDR3 is TGTGCCAGCAGCTTTAGCGGGAGGGCCATGGAGACCCAGTACTTC. Translation: CASSFSGRAMETQYF.

This clonotype appeared a few times. The chain has TRBV6-5 and TRBJ2-1; 7 bases align to TRBD2. Germline CDR1 and CDR2: MNHEY and SVGAGI. V lost 2 bases to trimming and J lost 12 bases; unmatched junction nucleotides: 16. This CDR3 is built from 16 residues. Here the CDR3 DNA reads TGTGCCAGCAGTTACCTCGCGGGAGTCCCCCACACTCGGCAGTTCTTC. Translated, it gives CASSYLAGVPHTRQFF.

V is TRBV7-3 and J is TRBJ1-2; TRBD1 matches 7 bases. The trim removed 4 bases at V and 8 bases at J, leaving 7 bases unmatched. This CDR3 spans 13 amino acids. CDR1 and CDR2 from the germline V gene are SGHTA and FQGTGA. CDR3 nucleotides: TGTGCCAGCAGCTCGACAGGGACAGCAGGCTACACCTTC. Its protein is CASSSTGTAGYTF. Together with reference TRBV7-3 and TRBJ1-2, the CDR3 gives the full variable domain: GAGVSQTPSNKVTEKGKYVELRCDPISGHTALYWYRQSLGQGPEFLIYFQGTGAADDSGLPNDRFFAVRPEGSVSTLKIQRTERGDSAVYLCASSSTGTAGYTFGSGTRLTVV.

There are many counts of this clonotype. CDR3: CAWAPSGGPTDTQYF. In DNA form, the CDR3 reads TGTGCCTGGGCCCCTAGCGGGGGGCCCACAGATACGCAGTATTTT. The gene calls are TRBV30 and TRBJ2-3; TRBD2 matches at 11 bases. CDR1 GTSNPN and CDR2 SVGIG come from the germline V gene (reference sequence). Trimming at V came to 5 bases and at J to 2 bases, leaving 6 bases not matched to a gene. There are 15 residues in the CDR3.

There are a few counts of this clonotype. CDR3 protein: CAISEGGSYEQYF. The CDR3 coding sequence is TGTGCCATCAGTGAGGGGGGCTCCTACGAGCAGTACTTC. J is TRBJ2-7 and V is TRBV10-3; perhaps D is TRBD1 or TRBD2 (5 bases each). CDR1 and CDR2 from the germline V gene are ENHRY and SYGVKD. Trimming took off 2 bases at V and 0 bases at J, with 5 bases between the two ends. The CDR3 runs 13 residues.

This clonotype has a handful of counts. The rearrangement links TRBV5-5 to TRBJ1-6; 8 bases are a match to TRBD1. CDR3 length: 13 residues. Germline trimming cut 5 bases from V and 9 bases from J; bases unmatched to any gene: 4. CDR1 is SGHKS, CDR2 YYEKEE, per germline (reference sequence). The CDR3 DNA is TGTGCCAGCAGATGGGACAGGCCTTCACCCCTCCACTTT. It translates to CASRWDRPSPLHF.

This clonotype was counted ten times or more. The chain uses TRBV5-1 and TRBJ2-2; 11 nucleotides match TRBD1. Germline V gene lookup returns CDR1 SGHRS and CDR2 YFSETQ. J lost 4 bases, V lost 5 bases, and 7 bases had no gene match. The CDR3 is 16 amino acids. CDR3 sequence (DNA): TGCGCCAGCAGGGTACCCGGGACAGGGGGCACCGGGGAGCTGTTTTTT. This encodes CASRVPGTGGTGELFF.